The table lists the clone carrying this TCR beta chain with a count of one. The antigen is not known. MiXCR was run by TCRdb on the multiplex PCR reads, yielding one entry per CDR3 protein. The sample holds roughly 70,000 distinct CDR3 sequences, less than 50% seen once. The sample belongs to a study of breast tumors, draining lymph nodes, adjacent tissues. Study results and limitations: Tumor and nontumor repertoires were significantly more similar in luminal-like than in basal-like breast cancer. Compared with lymph nodes, tumors were less diverse; compared with nontumor tissue, more.

V was clipped by 9 bases and J by 5 bases, with 16 bases between them. The CDR3 consists of 13 residues. Per the germline V gene, CDR1 is SEHNR and CDR2 is FQNEAQ (reference sequence). J is TRBJ2-5 and V is TRBV7-9, with D possibly matching TRBD1 (6 bases). The sample comprised breast tumor tissue. This TCR derives from a female donor with breast cancer. Some clones in this sample may be carry-over from other donors' samples. The DNA for the CDR3 is TGTGCCAGACTTACAGGGATTCTGGAGACCCAGTACTTC. Its translation: CARLTGILETQYF.